This T cell receptor (beta chain) was obtained from a study of control samples from healthy donors and cancer patients. CDR3 length: 11 amino acids. Germline CDR1 and CDR2: MNHEY and SVGEGT. V lost 3 bases and J lost 14, with 10 bases in between. Sequencing was performed with immunoSEQ multiplex PCR; in TCRdb, only in-frame clones are kept and a portion is missing. The table shows 65,000 to 85,000 clones, with 80% to 90% occurring only once. Sample: PBMCs. This sequence originates from a woman aged 45 to 65 with head and neck cancer. The genes are TRBV6-2 or TRBV6-3 and TRBJ1-4; D not certain. CDR3 DNA sequence: TGTGCCAGCAGTTATGAGGGTGGGCTGTTTTTT. This translates into CASSYEGGLFF.